This T cell receptor beta chain came from a study of OX40 agonist ivuxolimab in advanced cancers. Study in general: Three patients showed partial responses: one hepatocellular carcinoma and two cutaneous melanoma cases.

Findings and caveats of the study: Low normalized T-cell clonal expansion was also seen in some nonresponders. Compared with CD4+, CD8+ T cells on average had more expanded clones. In the 0.1-3.0 mg/kg groups, partial responders showed among the lowest expansion.

Here immunoSEQ multiplex PCR was the method, and the copy in TCRdb shows in-frame clones only, minus some. The repertoire holds some 46,000 clones, approximately 86% seen once, with about 32% in the top ten. V lost 1 base to trimming and J lost 6 bases, with 10 bases between them. CDR3 length equals 13 residues. Germline V gives CDR1 SGHAT, CDR2 FQNNGV. Worth noting for this clone: Its cognate antigen is unknown.

This chain uses TRBV11-2 with TRBJ2-7; D is unresolved. The specimen comprised CD4+ or CD8+ T cells sorted from blood, sampled in a trial of the OX40 agonist ivuxolimab. The clonotype was recovered from an adult with an advanced solid tumor such as melanoma, head and neck, liver or kidney cancer. The CDR3 sequence: CASSLAPRGEQYF. The CDR3 DNA reads TGTGCCAGCAGCTTAGCCCCCCGCGGCGAGCAGTACTTC.